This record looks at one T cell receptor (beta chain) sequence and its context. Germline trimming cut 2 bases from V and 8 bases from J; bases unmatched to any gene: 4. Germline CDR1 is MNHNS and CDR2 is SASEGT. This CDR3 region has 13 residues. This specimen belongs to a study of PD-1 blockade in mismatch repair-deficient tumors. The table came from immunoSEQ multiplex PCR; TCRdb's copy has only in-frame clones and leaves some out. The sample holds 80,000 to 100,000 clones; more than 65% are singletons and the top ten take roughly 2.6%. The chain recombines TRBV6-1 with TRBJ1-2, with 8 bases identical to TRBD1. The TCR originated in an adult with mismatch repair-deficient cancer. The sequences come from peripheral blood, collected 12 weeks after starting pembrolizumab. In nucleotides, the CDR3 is TGTGCCAGCAGTGAACGAGACAGGGGAGGCTACACCTTC. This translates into CASSERDRGGYTF.